Listed below are T cell receptor beta chains from one sample, sequenced in a study of low-dose radiotherapy and immunotherapy resistance in tumors. Via MiXCR, TCRdb re-called the reads, giving one row per CDR3 protein. Of tens of thousands of distinct CDR3 sequences in the sample, roughly a quarter were seen once. Specimen: PBMCs, collected before treatment. The receptors derive from a male donor with prostate cancer. Each CDR3 is given with its conserved first and last residue. Each record gives: D gene, V gene, clone size, J gene, CDR3 protein, CDR3 DNA. D genes are given only for firm matches. For some rows the clone size is stated as once, few or many, or as a class when expanded; others skip it.

NA	TRBV20-1	NA	TRBJ2-7	CSARDKEDHYEQYF	TGCAGTGCTAGAGATAAGGAGGACCACTACGAGCAGTACTTC
NA	TRBV19	many	TRBJ2-7	CASRGAGYSTYEQYF	TGTGCCAGTCGTGGGGCGGGCTATTCCACCTACGAGCAGTACTTC
NA	TRBV18	NA	TRBJ2-1	CASSPPLGGGYNEQFF	TGTGCCAGCTCACCACCCCTGGGTGGCGGCTACAATGAGCAGTTCTTC
TRBD1	TRBV20-1	many	TRBJ1-5	CSARDLDRVNQPQHF	TGCAGTGCTAGAGACCTGGACAGGGTCAATCAGCCCCAGCATTTT
TRBD2	TRBV4-2	NA	TRBJ2-1	CASSQNYGTSGYNEQFF	TGTGCCAGCAGCCAAAACTACGGGACTAGCGGTTACAATGAGCAGTTCTTC
TRBD2	TRBV19	many	TRBJ2-3	CASSSRTSGRTDTQYF	TGTGCCAGTAGCAGCCGGACTAGCGGGAGGACAGATACGCAGTATTTT
TRBD1	TRBV9	many	TRBJ2-7	CASSVEDRREQYF	TGTGCCAGCAGCGTAGAGGACAGGCGCGAGCAGTACTTC
NA	TRBV5-1	many	TRBJ2-6	CASSPARATGANVLTF	TGCGCCAGCAGCCCGGCAAGGGCAACCGGGGCCAACGTCCTGACTTTC
TRBD2	TRBV4-2	many	TRBJ2-1	CASSLTSGGDNEQFF	TGTGCCAGCAGCCTCACTAGCGGGGGGGACAATGAGCAGTTCTTC
NA	TRBV3-1	few	TRBJ2-2	CASSRSGRAGELFF	TGTGCCAGCAGCCGGAGCGGGCGGGCCGGGGAGCTGTTTTTT
TRBD2	TRBV7-8	many	TRBJ2-1	CASTRKTSGDNEQFF	TGTGCCAGCACCCGGAAGACTAGCGGGGACAATGAGCAGTTCTTC
NA	TRBV3-1	NA	TRBJ1-1	CASSQRQGFVGEAFF	TGTGCCAGCAGCCAACGTCAGGGGTTTGTCGGTGAAGCTTTCTTT
TRBD1	TRBV5-4	NA	TRBJ2-5	CASSKTTGGGETQYF	TGTGCCAGCAGCAAGACAACAGGGGGCGGAGAGACCCAGTACTTC
NA	TRBV20-1	NA	TRBJ1-2	CSAPPQGLGGYTF	TGCAGTGCTCCACCCCAGGGGCTCGGTGGCTACACCTTC
TRBD2	TRBV4-2	NA	TRBJ2-1	CASSQDSGRTDNEQFF	TGTGCCAGCAGCCAGGATAGCGGGAGGACCGACAATGAGCAGTTCTTC
TRBD1	TRBV15	many	TRBJ1-5	CATSGGSDRGMQPQHF	TGTGCCACCAGCGGAGGCTCGGACAGGGGGATGCAGCCCCAGCATTTT
TRBD2	TRBV3-1	NA	TRBJ2-7	CASSQVGGTYEQYF	TGTGCCAGCAGCCAAGTGGGGGGGACCTACGAGCAGTACTTC
NA	TRBV12-3/TRBV12-4	many	TRBJ1-3	CATTPYRNTIYF	TGTGCCACCACGCCCTACAGAAACACCATATATTTT
TRBD1	TRBV7-6	many	TRBJ2-2	CASSPRQGANTGELFF	TGTGCCAGCAGCCCCAGACAGGGGGCGAACACCGGGGAGCTGTTTTTT
NA	TRBV10-3	many	TRBJ1-1	CAISESGLLNTEAFF	TGTGCCATCAGTGAGTCGGGGTTACTGAACACTGAAGCTTTCTTT
TRBD2	TRBV20-1	many	TRBJ2-2	CSARASGSTGELFF	TGCAGTGCTAGGGCTAGCGGGAGCACCGGGGAGCTGTTTTTT
NA	TRBV6-2/TRBV6-3	many	TRBJ1-1	CASSYKEYGATEAFF	TGTGCCAGCAGTTACAAGGAGTACGGAGCCACTGAAGCTTTCTTT
NA	TRBV11-1	many	TRBJ2-1	CASSLAPLNNEQFF	TGTGCCAGCAGCTTAGCGCCCCTAAACAATGAGCAGTTCTTC
TRBD2	TRBV19	many	TRBJ2-1	CASSIGTSGRFYNEQFF	TGTGCCAGTAGTATTGGGACTAGCGGGAGGTTCTACAATGAGCAGTTCTTC
TRBD1	TRBV7-9	NA	TRBJ2-7	CASSPQEGQGAGQYF	TGTGCCAGCAGCCCCCAGGAGGGACAGGGGGCCGGGCAGTACTTC
NA	TRBV5-3	NA	TRBJ2-3	CASSLEGGTDTQYF	TGTGCCAGCAGCTTGGAAGGCGGCACAGATACGCAGTATTTT
NA	TRBV28	many	TRBJ2-6	CASSSGRVSGANVLTF	TGTGCCAGCAGTTCCGGAAGGGTCTCTGGGGCCAACGTCCTGACTTTC
TRBD1	TRBV6-2/TRBV6-3	few	TRBJ1-4	CASSETGLGEKLFF	TGTGCCAGCAGTGAGACAGGGCTCGGTGAAAAACTGTTTTTT
TRBD1	TRBV6-2/TRBV6-3	many	TRBJ2-3	CASRGQADTQYF	TGTGCCAGCAGAGGACAGGCGGATACGCAGTATTTT
NA	TRBV6-1	many	TRBJ2-7	CASSLSQGLSYEQYF	TGTGCCAGCAGTCTATCTCAGGGGCTCTCCTACGAGCAGTACTTC
TRBD1	TRBV28	NA	TRBJ2-7	CASSSGTGIDYEQYF	TGTGCCAGCAGTTCCGGGACAGGGATAGACTACGAGCAGTACTTC
NA	TRBV7-9	many	TRBJ1-1	CASSSRRVTNTEAFF	TGTGCCAGCAGCTCAAGACGTGTGACGAACACTGAAGCTTTCTTT
NA	TRBV6-6	NA	TRBJ2-1	CASSLGGINEQFF	TGTGCCAGCAGTTTAGGGGGGATTAATGAGCAGTTCTTC
NA	TRBV6-5	many	TRBJ1-1	CASRDPPDAFF	TGTGCCAGCAGGGACCCGCCGGACGCTTTCTTT
TRBD1	TRBV5-1	NA	TRBJ2-1	CASRSDRGTYNEQFF	TGCGCCAGCAGATCGGACAGGGGCACATACAATGAGCAGTTCTTC
NA	TRBV9	NA	TRBJ2-2	CASSVPNTGELFF	TGTGCCAGCAGCGTCCCAAACACCGGGGAGCTGTTTTTT
NA	TRBV3-1	NA	TRBJ1-1	CASITDGNTEAFF	TGTGCCAGCATCACGGACGGGAACACTGAAGCTTTCTTT
NA	TRBV10-1	many	TRBJ2-5	CASSEGKETQYF	TGCGCCAGCAGTGAGGGTAAAGAGACCCAGTACTTC
NA	TRBV7-9	many	TRBJ2-2	CASSLAGALSGELFF	TGTGCCAGCAGCTTAGCAGGGGCGCTCTCCGGGGAGCTGTTTTTT
NA	TRBV4-1	many	TRBJ2-1	CASSREYDEQFF	TGCGCCAGCAGCCGGGAGTACGATGAGCAGTTCTTC
NA	TRBV7-8	many	TRBJ1-1	CASSQGGNTEAFF	TGTGCCAGCAGCCAAGGTGGGAACACTGAAGCTTTCTTT
NA	TRBV19	many	TRBJ1-5	CAGGLGQPQHF	TGTGCCGGGGGATTGGGTCAGCCCCAGCATTTT
NA	TRBV6-6	many	TRBJ2-3	CASSYPQVGAFTDTQYF	TGTGCCAGCAGCTACCCCCAGGTCGGGGCTTTCACAGATACGCAGTATTTT
NA	TRBV29-1	many	TRBJ2-5	CSVEDGGETQYF	TGCAGCGTTGAAGATGGGGGGGAGACCCAGTACTTC
NA	TRBV3-1	many	TRBJ2-1	CASSQDSGYYNEQFF	TGTGCCAGCAGCCAAGACTCGGGCTACTACAATGAGCAGTTCTTC
NA	TRBV5-4	many	TRBJ2-1	CASSPPKGGPPNEQFF	TGTGCCAGCAGCCCACCTAAGGGGGGCCCCCCTAATGAGCAGTTCTTC
TRBD2	TRBV28	few	TRBJ2-3	CASSSLLAGNLDTQYF	TGTGCCAGCAGTTCACTACTAGCGGGAAACTTAGATACGCAGTATTTT
TRBD1	TRBV20-1	many	TRBJ1-1	CSAHAGGRTEAFF	TGCAGTGCCCATGCAGGGGGGCGAACTGAAGCTTTCTTT
NA	TRBV3-1	NA	TRBJ2-1	CASSHQGSIAYNEQLF	TGTGCCAGCAGCCATCAGGGGAGTATTGCCTACAATGAGCAGCTCTTC
NA	TRBV6-2/TRBV6-3	once	TRBJ2-7	CASSQDGGSYEQYF	TGTGCCAGCAGTCAGGATGGGGGGAGCTACGAGCAGTACTTC
NA	TRBV14	many	TRBJ2-7	CASSPPGVGPLEQYF	TGTGCCAGCAGCCCGCCCGGCGTGGGCCCCTTAGAGCAGTACTTC
NA	TRBV9	many	TRBJ1-3	CASSVENSGNTIYF	TGTGCCAGCAGCGTCGAGAACTCTGGAAACACCATATATTTT
NA	TRBV7-9	many	TRBJ1-1	CASSSVGGFGMNTEAFF	TGTGCCAGCAGCTCCGTAGGGGGGTTCGGGATGAACACTGAAGCTTTCTTT